What follows are 17 T cell receptor beta chains derived from one specimen sequenced in a study of blood T cell repertoires in COVID-19 (dated by TCRdb to the early 2020s). Libraries were made using the immunoSEQ multiplex PCR assay. The source is immuneACCESS, and TCRdb retained only in-frame sequences with V and J called. Part of the clones is not carried over; for the studies checked, unresolved V genes explain less than half of this, and the remainder is unexplained. The sample yields about 190,000 clones; roughly four fifths were counted once. The ten largest clonotypes hold 13% to 15% of the sample. The sequenced material came from peripheral blood. These TCRs come from a young man with active or convalescent COVID-19.

The J gene is TRBJ2-1, the V gene TRBV6-4; 8 bases line up with TRBD2. V dropped 2 bases and J dropped 5; count of bases not matched to a gene: 2. This CDR3 contains 14 residues. CDR1 and CDR2 from the germline V gene are MRHNA and SNTAGT. Here the CDR3 reads CASSDGTSDNEQFF. The CDR3 DNA reads TGTGCCAGCAGTGACGGGACTAGTGACAATGAGCAGTTCTTC.

This chain links TRBV7-9 with TRBJ2-4; weak D call: TRBD2 (5 bases). This CDR3 has 15 amino acids. Germline V gene sequence: CDR1 SEHNR, CDR2 FQNEAQ (reference sequence). Trimming took off 3 bases at V and 0 bases at J, with 9 bases between the two ends. CDR3 loop: CASSLGEGAKNIQYF. The DNA for the CDR3 is TGTGCCAGCAGCTTGGGTGAGGGAGCCAAAAACATTCAGTACTTC.

The chain combines TRBV5-6 with TRBJ1-1; D unclear. Trimming took 2 bases from V and 5 from J, leaving 13 bases between them. The CDR3 runs 14 residues. The germline gives CDR1 SGHDT, CDR2 YYEEEE. DNA of the CDR3: TGTGCCAGCAGCTTCGGTTCAGGCAAAACTGAAGCTTTCTTT. Its translation is CASSFGSGKTEAFF.

The rearrangement uses TRBV6-1 and TRBJ1-2; the D is unclear. Trimming left V 2 bases short and J 10 bases short, with 17 bases between. This CDR3 has 14 amino acids. CDR1 is MNHNS and CDR2 is SASEGT in the germline V gene. The CDR3 nucleotides are TGTGCCAGCAGTGAACAATATGGCGGCAGATTCTACACCTTC. As protein: CASSEQYGGRFYTF.

V is TRBV6-5 and J is TRBJ1-5; D is ambiguous. The CDR3 extends over 15 amino acids. CDR1 is MNHEY, CDR2 SVGAGI, per germline. Trimming cost V 11 bases and J 0 bases, with 17 bases left between them. CDR3 DNA sequence: TGTGCCGCAAAGTTAGTGGACTTTAGCAATCAGCCCCAGCATTTT. Its protein product is CAAKLVDFSNQPQHF.

V usage is TRBV11-2 and J usage is TRBJ2-1, with D possibly TRBD1 on 6 matching bases. Trimming removed 5 bases at V and 5 bases at J, with 16 bases between. The CDR3 sequence is 15 residues long. Germline V gives CDR1 SGHAT, CDR2 FQNNGV. The CDR3: CASSPAGTYDNEQFF. In nucleotides, the CDR3 is TGTGCCAGCAGCCCCGCCGGGACATACGACAATGAGCAGTTCTTC.

The chain is built from TRBV7-2 and TRBJ2-2, with D uncertain. Looked up from germline, CDR1 is SGHTA and CDR2 is FQGNSA. This CDR3 contains 13 residues. V shed 4 bases and J shed 2 bases, with 5 bases lying between them. The CDR3 sequence: CASSSSNTGELFF. CDR3 in DNA: TGTGCCAGCAGCTCCAGTAACACCGGGGAGCTGTTTTTT.

CDR3 DNA sequence: TGCGCCAGCAGCCCTAGGGACAGGACTTTCGTGAACACTGAAGCTTTCTTT. Its protein is CASSPRDRTFVNTEAFF. This chain uses TRBV4-1 with TRBJ1-1; 8 bases match TRBD1. Germline trimming cut 4 bases from V and 0 bases from J; bases unmatched to any gene: 10. The CDR3 sequence is 17 residues long. Germline V gene data show CDR1 as MGHRA and CDR2 as YSYEKL.

The chain has TRBV11-2 and TRBJ2-5; 8 bases fit TRBD1. Germline CDR1 is SGHAT and CDR2 is FQNNGV. J was trimmed by 1 base and V by 5 bases; bases with no gene match: 9. This CDR3 region has 16 residues. In DNA, the CDR3 is TGTGCCAGCAGCCTCAGGCGGACAGGGCTCCAAGAGACCCAGTACTTC. Residues: CASSLRRTGLQETQYF.

The rearrangement joins TRBV10-3 to TRBJ1-1; 7 nucleotides align to TRBD1. V lost 4 bases to trimming and J lost 4 bases; unmatched junction nucleotides: 6. Germline loops: CDR1 ENHRY, CDR2 SYGVKD. This CDR3 region has 14 residues. The CDR3 DNA sequence: TGTGCCATCAGTGGCCAGACAGGGAGCACTGAAGCTTTCTTT. Translation: CAISGQTGSTEAFF.

This clone has a single count. The chain combines TRBV5-1 with TRBJ1-4, with D possibly TRBD1 on 5 matching bases. Per germline, CDR1 SGHRS and CDR2 YFSETQ. The CDR3 length is 15 residues. The germline V and J ends were trimmed by 4 bases and 6 bases, with 16 bases remaining between them. The chain's CDR3 is CASSRPSGGDEKLFF. CDR3 DNA sequence: TGCGCCAGCAGCCGACCCTCGGGGGGGGATGAAAAACTGTTTTTT.

The rearrangement uses TRBV6-5 and TRBJ1-5; D gene ambiguous. V lost 0 bases, J lost 1 base, and 4 bases lay in between. Germline-derived CDR1 and CDR2 are MNHEY and SVGAGI. This CDR3 is 14 amino acids long. DNA for the CDR3: TGTGCCAGCAGTTACTCTGAGAGCAATCAGCCCCAGCATTTT. This gives the protein CASSYSESNQPQHF.

The CDR3 loop reads CASRRGQGRDTQYF. CDR3 sequence (DNA): TGTGCCAGCAGGAGAGGACAGGGCCGAGATACGCAGTATTTT. The chain carries TRBV2 and TRBJ2-3; TRBD1 aligns across 8 bases. CDR1 is SNHLY, CDR2 FYNNEI, per germline. V dropped 6 bases and J dropped 5; count of bases not matched to a gene: 7. This CDR3 contains 14 residues.

J is TRBJ1-2 and V is TRBV7-2; D is unresolved. Germline V gene sequence: CDR1 SGHTA, CDR2 FQGNSA. The CDR3 has 14 amino acids. Trimming stripped 4 bases from V and 1 base from J, with 10 bases between. CDR3 in DNA: TGTGCCAGCAGCTCCAGCGGGGTTAACTATGGCTACACCTTC. This gives the protein CASSSSGVNYGYTF.

The chain employs TRBV7-9 and TRBJ2-7; 10 bases are shared with TRBD2. This CDR3 is built from 16 residues. From germline, CDR1 is SEHNR and CDR2 FQNEAQ (reference sequence). V trimming: 4 bases; J trimming: 5 bases; junction bases outside the gene matches: 11. CDR3 residues: CASSSLPGLAFHEQYF. The DNA for the CDR3 is TGTGCCAGCAGCTCACTGCCGGGACTAGCGTTCCACGAGCAGTACTTC. The full variable domain, completed using reference TRBV7-9 and TRBJ2-7, is DTGVSQNPRHKITKRGQNVTFRCDPISEHNRLYWYRQTLGQGPEFLTYFQNEAQLEKSRLLSDRFSAERPKGSFSTLEIQRTEQGDSAMYLCASSSLPGLAFHEQYFGPGTRLTVT.

The chain recombines TRBV7-2 with TRBJ1-5, with D possibly matching TRBD1 (6 bases). This CDR3 is built from 15 residues. Germline V gives CDR1 SGHTA, CDR2 FQGNSA. Trimming removed 1 base from V and 7 bases from J, with 14 bases in between. The CDR3 DNA is TGTGCCAGCAGCTTAGGGGGACAAGATCGGCAGCCCCAGCATTTT. As protein: CASSLGGQDRQPQHF.

This sequence joins TRBV2 and TRBJ2-2; possible D gene TRBD1, 5 bases. Germline CDR1 SNHLY, CDR2 FYNNEI. The CDR3 is made up of 16 amino acids. The V and J ends lost 2 bases and 6 bases respectively, with 16 bases between them. CDR3 amino acids: CASSEQGNIWSGELFF. The CDR3 region has the DNA TGTGCCAGCAGTGAACAGGGAAATATTTGGTCCGGGGAGCTGTTTTTT.